These T cell receptor beta chains were read from a single sample in a study of naive and memory T cell subsets. TCRdb passed the UMI-ligation and nested PCR reads through MiXCR, listing each CDR3 protein once. The sample holds tens of thousands of distinct CDR3 sequences, about 10% seen once. The sample consisted of naive CD4+ T cells from blood. The receptors were sampled from a human donor in good health. The CDR3 runs from the conserved cysteine through the conserved F or W. The order of the fields is CDR3 DNA, CDR3 protein, J gene, clone size, D gene, V gene. D genes are given only for firm matches. Clone size is given for some rows only: seen once, a few or many times, or a class if the clone is expanded.

CDR3 DNA: TGTGCCAGCAGTTACACTAGCGGGAGCACAGATACGCAGTATTTT
CDR3 protein: CASSYTSGSTDTQYF
J gene: TRBJ2-3
clone size: few
D gene: TRBD2
V gene: TRBV6-2/TRBV6-3

CDR3 DNA: TGTGCCAGCGATCTTCAGGGACTAGGTGGAGATACGCAGTATTTT
CDR3 protein: CASDLQGLGGDTQYF
J gene: TRBJ2-3
clone size: many
D gene: TRBD2
V gene: TRBV12-3/TRBV12-4

CDR3 DNA: TGTGCCAGCAGCCTTAGCGGGATATCGCCAGATACGCAGTATTTT
CDR3 protein: CASSLSGISPDTQYF
J gene: TRBJ2-3
clone size: many
D gene: TRBD2
V gene: TRBV7-3

CDR3 DNA: TGCGCCAGCAGCCAACTCGTGGGCTCCTACAATGAGCAGTTCTTC
CDR3 protein: CASSQLVGSYNEQFF
J gene: TRBJ2-1
clone size: few
D gene: NA
V gene: TRBV4-1

CDR3 DNA: TGTGCCAGCAGCGCACCTATGGGACTAGCGGGGACCAAGCAGTTCTTC
CDR3 protein: CASSAPMGLAGTKQFF
J gene: TRBJ2-1
clone size: NA
D gene: TRBD2
V gene: TRBV11-3

CDR3 DNA: TGTGCCAGCAGCTCGGGAGGAGGACTAGCAACCCCCCGAGAGACCCAGTACTTC
CDR3 protein: CASSSGGGLATPRETQYF
J gene: TRBJ2-5
clone size: NA
D gene: TRBD2
V gene: TRBV7-8

CDR3 DNA: TGTGCCAGCAGACGCGGGACAGTGGCCTATGGCTACACCTTC
CDR3 protein: CASRRGTVAYGYTF
J gene: TRBJ1-2
clone size: NA
D gene: TRBD1
V gene: TRBV28

CDR3 DNA: TGTGCCAGCAGGCGCTCAGGGGGGGTGGACTACACTGAAGCTTTCTTT
CDR3 protein: CASRRSGGVDYTEAFF
J gene: TRBJ1-1
clone size: NA
D gene: TRBD1
V gene: TRBV6-5

CDR3 DNA: TGTGCCAGCAGGGCGACAGGGCCCTATAATTCACCCCTCCACTTT
CDR3 protein: CASRATGPYNSPLHF
J gene: TRBJ1-6
clone size: few
D gene: TRBD1
V gene: TRBV7-9

CDR3 DNA: TGCAGCGTCACCACAAGCTACGAGCAGTACTTC
CDR3 protein: CSVTTSYEQYF
J gene: TRBJ2-7
clone size: NA
D gene: NA
V gene: TRBV29-1

CDR3 DNA: TGTGCCAGCACGAAAGAATCGGATACGCAGTATTTT
CDR3 protein: CASTKESDTQYF
J gene: TRBJ2-3
clone size: NA
D gene: NA
V gene: TRBV18